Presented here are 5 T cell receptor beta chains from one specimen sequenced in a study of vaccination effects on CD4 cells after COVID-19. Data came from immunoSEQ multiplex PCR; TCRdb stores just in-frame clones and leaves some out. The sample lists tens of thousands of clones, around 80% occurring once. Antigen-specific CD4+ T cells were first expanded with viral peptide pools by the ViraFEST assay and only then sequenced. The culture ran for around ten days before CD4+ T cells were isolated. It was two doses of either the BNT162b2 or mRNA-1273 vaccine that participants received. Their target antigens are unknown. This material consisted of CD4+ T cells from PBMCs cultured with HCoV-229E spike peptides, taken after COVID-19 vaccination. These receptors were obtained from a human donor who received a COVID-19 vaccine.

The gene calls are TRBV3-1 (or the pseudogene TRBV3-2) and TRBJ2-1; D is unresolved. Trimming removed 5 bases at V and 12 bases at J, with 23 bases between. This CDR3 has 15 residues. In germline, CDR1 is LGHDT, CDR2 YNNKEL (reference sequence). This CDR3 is CASSNKRANLVGQFF. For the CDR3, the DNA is TGTGCCAGCAGCAATAAACGGGCTAACCTCGTCGGGCAGTTCTTC.

The CDR3 region is CASSRGRGTEAFF. The CDR3 coding sequence is TGTGCCAGCAGCCGGGGGAGGGGCACTGAAGCTTTCTTT. The V gene is TRBV3-1 (or the pseudogene TRBV3-2), the J gene TRBJ1-1; a weak D match, TRBD1 (5 bases). Looked up from germline, CDR1 is LGHDT and CDR2 is YNNKEL (reference sequence). This CDR3 spans 13 amino acids. Trimming cost V 4 bases and J 4 bases, with 10 bases left between them.

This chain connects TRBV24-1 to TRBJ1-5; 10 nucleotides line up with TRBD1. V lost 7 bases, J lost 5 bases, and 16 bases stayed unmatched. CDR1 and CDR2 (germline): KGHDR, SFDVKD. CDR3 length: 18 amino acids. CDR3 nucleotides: TGTGCCACCAGCATTGCCCCGGGACAGGGGTTCCCCTATCAGCCCCAGCATTTT. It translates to CATSIAPGQGFPYQPQHF.

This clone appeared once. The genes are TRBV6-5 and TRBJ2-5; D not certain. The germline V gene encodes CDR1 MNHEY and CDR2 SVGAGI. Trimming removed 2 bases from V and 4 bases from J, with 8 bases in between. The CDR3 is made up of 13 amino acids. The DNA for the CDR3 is TGTGCCAGCAGTTACGGTCCTCGAGAGACCCAGTACTTC. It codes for CASSYGPRETQYF.

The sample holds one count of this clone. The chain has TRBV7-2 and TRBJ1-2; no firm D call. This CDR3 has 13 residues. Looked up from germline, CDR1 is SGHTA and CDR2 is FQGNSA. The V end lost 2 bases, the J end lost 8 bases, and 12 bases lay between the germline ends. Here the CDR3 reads CASSLPPGLGYTF. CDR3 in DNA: TGTGCCAGCAGCTTACCTCCCGGCCTGGGCTACACCTTC.